Below, 18 T cell receptor beta chains from the same sample are listed, as sequenced in a study of blood T cell repertoires in COVID-19. The protocol was immunoSEQ multiplex PCR, while the TCRdb copy is restricted to in-frame clones and leaves out a portion. Of a few hundred thousand clones listed, under 85% are singletons. The sequenced sample was PBMCs or T cells enriched from blood (not recorded which). The source of these receptors is a woman aged 45-59 years who had recovered from COVID-19.

V is TRBV30 and J is TRBJ1-2, with 7 positions matching TRBD1. J gave up 7 bases and V 5 bases, and 10 bases lay outside the gene matches. The CDR3 loop spans 13 amino acids. The germline V gene encodes CDR1 GTSNPN and CDR2 SVGIG (reference sequence). The DNA for the CDR3 is TGTGCCTGGCCCGGAAAGACAGGGAGTGGCTACACCTTC. Translated, it gives CAWPGKTGSGYTF.

This clone has only one observation. The chain combines TRBV27 with TRBJ1-2; D call uncertain. The germline V gene has CDR1 MNHEY and CDR2 SMNVEV (reference sequence). V was pared by 2 bases and J by 4 bases, with 11 bases between. This CDR3 comprises 14 residues. The CDR3 reads CASSLVGNSYGYTF. DNA for the CDR3: TGTGCCAGCAGTTTAGTGGGCAACTCCTATGGCTACACCTTC.

V usage is TRBV4-3 and J usage is TRBJ1-2; D ambiguous. V lost 2 bases and J 2 bases, leaving 15 bases between the germline ends. The germline gives CDR1 LGHNA, CDR2 YSLEER. The CDR3 has 16 amino acids. CDR3 nucleotide sequence: TGCGCCAGCAGCCAATTTCTTCTGGCAGCGAACTATGGCTACACCTTC. This sequence encodes CASSQFLLAANYGYTF.

The rearrangement uses TRBV5-4 and TRBJ2-3; TRBD2 matches at 8 bases. Germline loops: CDR1 SGHNT, CDR2 YYREEE (reference sequence). The CDR3 is 17 residues long. V lost 4 bases, J lost 1 base, and 11 bases stayed unmatched. CDR3 sequence reads: CASSPGTSGPRTDTQYF. DNA for the CDR3: TGTGCCAGCAGCCCGGGCACTAGCGGCCCCCGCACAGATACGCAGTATTTT.

Concerning this clone itself: The sample carries other DNA sequences with the same CDR3. The V gene is TRBV18, the J gene TRBJ1-5, with 9 bases that match TRBD1. V was clipped by 3 bases and J by 1 base; unmatched bases: 4. Per germline, CDR1 KGHSH and CDR2 LQKENI. The CDR3 spans 16 residues. The CDR3 loop reads CASSPTTGGSNQPQHF. The CDR3 bases are TGTGCCAGCTCACCCACGACAGGGGGAAGCAATCAGCCCCAGCATTTT.

The J gene is TRBJ1-5, the V gene TRBV6-2 or TRBV6-3; the match to TRBD1 covers 8 bases. The germline CDR1 and CDR2 sequences are MNHEY and SVGEGT. The junction had 11 bases not matched to a gene; V was cut back by 10 bases and J by 0 bases. This CDR3 comprises 16 residues. Written as DNA, the CDR3 is TGTGCCACCAGCTTTATGACAGGGGATAGCAATCAGCCCCAGCATTTT. Its translation: CATSFMTGDSNQPQHF.

This rearrangement joins TRBV5-1 to TRBJ1-2; D might be TRBD1 (5 bases). CDR3 length: 16 residues. CDR1 and CDR2 (germline): SGHRS, YFSETQ. V lost 0 bases and J lost 1, with 13 bases in between. The CDR3 here is CASSLEGNPDNYGYTF. The CDR3 region has the DNA TGCGCCAGCAGCTTGGAGGGGAACCCAGATAACTATGGCTACACCTTC.

The V call is TRBV30, the J call TRBJ2-7, with TRBD1 as a possible D gene (6 bases). Per the germline V gene, CDR1 is GTSNPN and CDR2 is SVGIG (reference sequence). This CDR3 has 12 residues. V was pared by 3 bases and J by 5 bases, with 11 bases between. The chain's CDR3 is CAWRGTGHEQYF. CDR3 bases: TGTGCCTGGAGGGGAACAGGGCACGAGCAGTACTTC.

DNA for the CDR3: TGTGCCAGCAGCTTACATACTAACACCGGGGAGCTGTTTTTT. It yields the protein CASSLHTNTGELFF. V and J are TRBV11-2 and TRBJ2-2; D gene uncertain. V was clipped by 2 bases and J by 2 bases, with 6 bases between them. The CDR3 runs to 14 residues. Germline loops: CDR1 SGHAT, CDR2 FQNNGV. The complete variable domain, with remaining parts taken from reference TRBV11-2 and TRBJ2-2, reads EAGVAQSPRYKIIEKRQSVAFWCNPISGHATLYWYQQILGQGPKLLIQFQNNGVVDDSQLPKDRFSAERLKGVDSTLKIQPAKLEDSAVYLCASSLHTNTGELFFGEGSRLTVL.

This clone was counted ten times or more. This rearrangement joins TRBV5-1 to TRBJ2-5; perhaps TRBD2 as D (6 bases). The V end was cut by 4 bases, the J end by 5 bases, with 15 bases between. The CDR3 consists of 14 residues. CDR1 and CDR2 from the germline V gene are SGHRS and YFSETQ. CDR3 sequence: CASSPRGRGETQYF. For the CDR3, the DNA is TGCGCCAGCAGCCCGCGGGGACGGGGGGAGACCCAGTACTTC.

The rearrangement uses TRBV11-2 and TRBJ2-7; maybe TRBD1 (6 bases). The V end lost 4 bases, the J end lost 5 bases, and 18 bases lay between the germline ends. Germline CDR1 SGHAT, CDR2 FQNNGV. This CDR3 has 15 residues. Written as DNA, the CDR3 is TGTGCCAGCAGCTACAGCGCCGGGACATCGGACGAGCAGTACTTC. It codes for CASSYSAGTSDEQYF. Combining the CDR3 with reference TRBV11-2 and TRBJ2-7 gives the whole variable domain EAGVAQSPRYKIIEKRQSVAFWCNPISGHATLYWYQQILGQGPKLLIQFQNNGVVDDSQLPKDRFSAERLKGVDSTLKIQPAKLEDSAVYLCASSYSAGTSDEQYFGPGTRLTVT.

The chain couples TRBV3-1 (or the pseudogene TRBV3-2) to TRBJ1-1; D uncertain. The CDR3 has 13 residues. Trimming shortened V by 4 bases and J by 5 bases, and 11 bases separated the two germline ends. Germline assignment: CDR1 LGHDT and CDR2 YNNKEL (reference sequence). This CDR3 is CASSRNHGTEAFF. The CDR3 DNA reads TGTGCCAGCAGCCGCAACCACGGGACTGAAGCTTTCTTT.

CDR3 nucleotide sequence: TGTGCCAGCAGCCGCACCCAGGTTAGGGAGCTGTTTTTT. It yields the protein CASSRTQVRELFF. The chain joins TRBV3-1 (or the pseudogene TRBV3-2) to TRBJ2-2, with D unresolved. CDR1 and CDR2 from the germline V gene are LGHDT and YNNKEL (reference sequence). Trimming removed 4 bases from V and 9 bases from J, with 12 bases in between. The CDR3 covers 13 residues.

The CDR3 nucleotides read TGTGCCAGCAAAGACAGGGTCGTAGCTTTCTTT. It specifies CASKDRVVAFF. The chain carries TRBV19 and TRBJ1-1, with 7 bases aligning to TRBD1. CDR1 and CDR2 from the germline V gene are LNHDA and SQIVND (reference sequence). Trimming removed 9 bases from V and 10 bases from J; junction bases left unmatched: 8. The CDR3 is 11 amino acids. The full variable domain, its missing parts supplied by reference TRBV19 and TRBJ1-1, is DGGITQSPKYLFRKEGQNVTLSCEQNLNHDAMYWYRQDPGQGLRLIYYSQIVNDFQKGDIAEGYSVSREKKESFPLTVTSAQKNPTAFYLCASKDRVVAFFGQGTRLTVV.

The gene calls are TRBV6-5 and TRBJ1-4; no firm D call. The CDR3 runs 13 residues. Germline V gene data show CDR1 as MNHEY and CDR2 as SVGAGI. V shed 6 bases and J shed 13 bases, with 18 bases lying between them. CDR3 nucleotides: TGTGCCAGCAGACGCCGGTCCCCATCTAGACTGTTTTTT. Translation gives CASRRRSPSRLFF.

V is TRBV19 and J is TRBJ1-1; 10 bases are a match to TRBD1. In germline, CDR1 is LNHDA, CDR2 SQIVND (reference sequence). This CDR3 is built from 15 residues. Germline trimming cut 8 bases from V and 1 base from J; bases unmatched to any gene: 7. The CDR3: CASRDRGNQNTEAFF. In DNA, the CDR3 is TGTGCCAGTCGGGACAGGGGAAACCAGAACACTGAAGCTTTCTTT.

In DNA, the CDR3 is TGTGCCAGCAGCGTCAGTCCTGGGCCCAATCAGCCCCAGCATTTT. Encoded protein: CASSVSPGPNQPQHF. The chain links TRBV9 to TRBJ1-5, with D unresolved. The CDR3 runs to 15 residues. Trimming removed 2 bases from V and 3 bases from J, with 12 bases in between. Germline assignment: CDR1 SGDLS and CDR2 YYNGEE.

This clone has only a few counts. This chain joins TRBV6-4 and TRBJ1-1; D is ambiguous. Germline CDR1 and CDR2: MRHNA and SNTAGT. V was clipped by 8 bases and J by 1 base, with 8 bases between them. The length of the CDR3 is 12 residues. CDR3 coding DNA: TGTGCCAGCTCGCCGGGGAACACTGAAGCTTTCTTT. Its translation is CASSPGNTEAFF.